This record covers a single T cell receptor (beta chain). Its antigen is not identified. Stable hyperthyroidism was defined by absence of ophthalmopathy within 18 months of follow-up. Out of 9.5 to 10 ml of fresh peripheral blood, PBMCs were obtained. The sample originates from a study of Graves' ophthalmopathy and Graves' hyperthyroidism. At the level of the study: The blood sample was drawn at first diagnosis and before any treatment. Study results and limitations: Sensitivity reached 87.88% and specificity about 80% for a 13-signature model separating ophthalmopathy from stable hyperthyroidism.

V lost 4 bases and J lost 6; bases outside the gene matches: 8. Germline-derived CDR1 and CDR2 are MNHEY and SMNVEV (reference sequence). This CDR3 is 14 amino acids long. Amplification from RNA transcripts yielded the TCR beta CDR3 regions. First-round RT-PCR used HTBI primers; second-round multiplex PCR followed. One entry per CDR3 protein results from TCRdb running MiXCR on the multiplex PCR reads. This table holds under 800,000 distinct CDR3 sequences, roughly 20% found once. The chain couples TRBV27 to TRBJ1-1; 7 nucleotides match TRBD1. Input material: peripheral blood. This clonotype was obtained from a woman aged 18-35 years with stable Graves' hyperthyroidism. Some clones in this sample may be carry-over from other donors' samples. Here the CDR3 DNA reads TGTGCCAGCAGTTACAGGACAGGAGGTCCTGAAGCTTTCTTT. This gives the protein CASSYRTGGPEAFF.